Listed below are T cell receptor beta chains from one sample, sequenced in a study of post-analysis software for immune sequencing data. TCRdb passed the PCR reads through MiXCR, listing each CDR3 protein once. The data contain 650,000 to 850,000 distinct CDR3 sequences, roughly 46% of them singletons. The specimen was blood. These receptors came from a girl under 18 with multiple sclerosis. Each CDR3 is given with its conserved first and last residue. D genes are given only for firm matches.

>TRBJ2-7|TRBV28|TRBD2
CASRPGGLLAGGHEQYF
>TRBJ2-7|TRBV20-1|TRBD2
CSASRVGTSQSEQYF
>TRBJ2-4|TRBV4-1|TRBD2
CASSQVGTSGKNIQYF
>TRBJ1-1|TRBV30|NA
CAWKHAGSYTEAFF
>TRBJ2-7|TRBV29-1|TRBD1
CSVRPGQYYEQYF
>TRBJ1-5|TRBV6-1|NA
CASSEGQGQPQHF
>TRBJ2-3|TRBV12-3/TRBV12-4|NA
CASSSQTERIAHPTYRSDTQYF
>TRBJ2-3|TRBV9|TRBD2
CASRELLGGGSYTDTQYF
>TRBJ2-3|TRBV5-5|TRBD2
CASIPGGSSTDTQYF
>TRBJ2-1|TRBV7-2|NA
CASSLDGNNEQFF
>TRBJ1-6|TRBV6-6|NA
CASSYSQGSSDSPLHF
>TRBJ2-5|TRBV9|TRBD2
CASSVGGGSQETQYF
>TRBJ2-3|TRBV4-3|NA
CASSQDSAGGTDTQYF
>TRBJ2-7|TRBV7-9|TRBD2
CASSPSGRPSYEQYF
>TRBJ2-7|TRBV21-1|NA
CASSKMGTRSSYEQYF
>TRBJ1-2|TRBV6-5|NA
CASSPRHGAYGYTF
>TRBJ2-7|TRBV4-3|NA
CASSQEGRGAYEQYF
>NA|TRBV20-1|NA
CSARDDSKETQYF
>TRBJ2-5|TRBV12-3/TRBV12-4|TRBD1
CASSFPTGGWETQYF
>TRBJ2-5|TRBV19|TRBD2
CASSIGDYTQYF
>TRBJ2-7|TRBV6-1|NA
CASRDPGTPSSYEQYF
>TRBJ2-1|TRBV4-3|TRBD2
CASSQELSGSPYNEQFF
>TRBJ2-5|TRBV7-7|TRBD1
CASSLSREPGGGETQYF
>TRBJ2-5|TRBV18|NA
CASSPLLGFTVETQYF
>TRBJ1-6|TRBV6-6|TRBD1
CASSLDRGRNSPLHF
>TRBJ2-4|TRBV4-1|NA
CASSSGTPINIQYF
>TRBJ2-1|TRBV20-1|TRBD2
CSAWTSGSYEQFF
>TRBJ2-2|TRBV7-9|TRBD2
CASSFSSGNTGELFF
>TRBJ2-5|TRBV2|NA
CASTALQETQYF
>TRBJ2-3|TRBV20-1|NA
CSARVRGSTDTQYF
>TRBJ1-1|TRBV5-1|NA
CASSWGVLKNTEAFF